This TCR beta chain came from a study of OX40 agonist ivuxolimab in advanced cancers. Overall study context: The dose-escalation cohort was about 80% male, with a mean age of about 56 years, ranging about 23 to 79. Partial responses, seen in three patients, involved one hepatocellular carcinoma and two cutaneous melanomas.

People who had autoimmune disease history or systemic immunosuppression were excluded. Germline CDR1 is SSHAT and CDR2 is FNYEAQ (reference sequence). The CDR3 runs 13 residues. Assay: immunoSEQ multiplex PCR; the TCRdb copy retains only in-frame clones and omits some. The sample shows around 63,000 clones, 75% to 90% of them seen only once. As for this clone: Its matching antigen is unknown. One end of the junction does not line up with germline, which may come from a read error.

Overall study results and limits: On average, a greater number of expanded clones characterised CD8+ T cells relative to CD4+.

This sequence joins TRBV7-7 and TRBJ2-5; D remains unclear. The sequence was obtained from an adult with an advanced solid tumor such as melanoma, head and neck, liver or kidney cancer. Material: CD4+ or CD8+ T cells sorted from blood, obtained in a trial of the OX40 agonist ivuxolimab. The CDR3 loop is CASSLDLGETQYF. The CDR3 nucleotides read TGTGCTAGCAGCTTAGATCTTGGGGAGACCCAGTACTTC.